Each of the 10 T cell receptor beta chains below was sequenced from the same sample in a study of cytomegalovirus exposure and HLA in healthy donors. It was with 60 Vbeta and 13 Jbeta primers that the PCR ran. Clones were sequenced by immunoSEQ multiplex PCR, and TCRdb holds only the in-frame ones, with some missing. The sample has about 140,000 clones; roughly 80% are singletons. The specimen sequenced was PBMCs. The receptors come from a man aged 35 to 55 in good health and CMV-seronegative.

Only a few counts were recorded for this clone. The chain is built from TRBV5-4 and TRBJ2-2, with a tentative D call TRBD1 (6 bases). Trimming left V 2 bases short and J 15 bases short, with 20 bases between. Germline assignment: CDR1 SGHNT and CDR2 YYREEE (reference sequence). CDR3 size: 14 residues. The CDR3 reads CASSFTGKVTRMFF. CDR3 nucleotide sequence: TGTGCCAGCAGCTTTACAGGGAAGGTGACGAGGATGTTTTTT.

This clone was found a few times. This sequence joins TRBV7-7 and TRBJ1-4; D unclear. Deletions cut 5 bases from V and 8 bases from J, with 12 bases between. This CDR3 has 13 amino acids. From germline, CDR1 is SSHAT and CDR2 FNYEAQ (reference sequence). The CDR3 sequence: CASSPTDGEKLFF. The CDR3 nucleotides are TGTGCCAGCAGCCCAACCGACGGGGAAAAACTGTTTTTT.

The chain links TRBV5-6 to TRBJ2-3; 9 bases fit TRBD2. Germline CDR1 SGHDT, CDR2 YYEEEE. The length of the CDR3 is 15 residues. J was trimmed by 5 bases and V by 3 bases; bases with no gene match: 7. The CDR3: CASSSGRGGRDTQYF. In DNA, the CDR3 is TGTGCCAGCAGCTCTGGGCGGGGGGGCCGAGATACGCAGTATTTT.

The chain recombines TRBV5-6 with TRBJ2-3; 7 bases align to TRBD2. The CDR3 contains 17 residues. The J segment lost 2 bases and the V segment lost 0 bases, leaving 9 bases of the junction unmatched. The germline V gene encodes CDR1 SGHDT and CDR2 YYEEEE. The CDR3 DNA is TGTGCCAGCAGCTTGGAGGGAGGGGCAAGGCACACAGATACGCAGTATTTT. As protein: CASSLEGGARHTDTQYF.

This clone was seen more than once but under ten times. The chain carries TRBV7-2 and TRBJ2-7; 7 bases fit TRBD1. V shed 5 bases and J 2 bases; nucleotides not matched to a gene: 9. The CDR3 is 15 residues long. Per the germline V gene, CDR1 is SGHTA and CDR2 is FQGNSA. Here the CDR3 reads CASSTAGTETYEQYF. For the CDR3, the DNA is TGTGCCAGCAGCACCGCCGGGACAGAGACCTACGAGCAGTACTTC.

This clone is a singleton in its sample. The chain combines TRBV6-5 with TRBJ1-2; 8 positions match TRBD1. The ends lost 5 bases at V and 6 bases at J; junction bases unmatched: 11. The germline CDR1 and CDR2 sequences are MNHEY and SVGAGI. This CDR3 is built from 15 residues. DNA for the CDR3: TGTGCCAGCAGTCCCCGACAGGGGTTGTTCGATGGCTACACCTTC. This encodes CASSPRQGLFDGYTF.

With respect to this clone: At one boundary the junction diverges from the germline segment, which might be a read error. V and J are TRBV6-5 and TRBJ1-4; D not certain. The CDR3 has 11 amino acids. Per the germline V gene, CDR1 is MNHEY and CDR2 is SVGAGI. This CDR3 reads CASSPQTYPYF. The CDR3 DNA follows: TGTGCCAGCAGCCCGCAGACATATCCTTATTTT.

This chain connects TRBV7-9 to TRBJ1-3; D perhaps matches TRBD1 (5 bases). The germline V gene encodes CDR1 SEHNR and CDR2 FQNEAQ (reference sequence). The germline V and J ends were trimmed by 1 base and 7 bases, with 8 bases remaining between them. This CDR3 contains 13 residues. DNA for the CDR3: TGTGCCAGCAGCTTAGAGGGGTCGAACACCATATATTTT. This codes for CASSLEGSNTIYF.

The genes are TRBV5-1 and TRBJ1-1; the D gene is possibly TRBD1 (6 bases). V was trimmed by 4 bases and J by 0 bases, leaving 10 bases between them. In germline, CDR1 is SGHRS, CDR2 YFSETQ. The CDR3 consists of 14 residues. This CDR3 reads CASSTGRVNTEAFF. The CDR3 DNA reads TGCGCCAGCAGCACAGGGAGAGTGAACACTGAAGCTTTCTTT.

The chain recombines TRBV27 with TRBJ1-5; 7 bases agree with TRBD1. Germline assignment: CDR1 MNHEY and CDR2 SMNVEV (reference sequence). The junction had 9 bases not matched to a gene; V was cut back by 7 bases and J by 3 bases. The length of the CDR3 is 15 residues. This CDR3 is CASNIQGIPNQPQHF. CDR3 in DNA: TGTGCCAGCAACATACAGGGGATCCCCAATCAGCCCCAGCATTTT.